This T cell receptor (beta chain) was recorded in a study of blood T cell repertoires in COVID-19. Overall study context: Samples came from the United States, Italy and Spain, spanning acute and convalescent COVID-19.

CDR3 length: 12 residues. V lost 8 bases, J lost 1 base, and 9 bases lay in between. Per germline, CDR1 GTSNPN and CDR2 SVGIG (reference sequence). The authors' processing: Amplification of reference gene primers provided the estimated nucleated cell counts. Libraries were prepared by immunoSEQ multiplex PCR; TCRdb keeps only in-frame clonotypes and omits some of them. That table gives V, J and clone size, and the DNA gave D and trimming. Among around 150,000 clones, about 84% were seen once, and the ten largest hold 5% to 6%. The sequencing sample was made of PBMCs or T cells enriched from blood (not recorded which). This rearrangement joins TRBV30 to TRBJ1-3; D might be TRBD1 (6 bases). This TCR came from a man aged 35 to 55 who had recovered from COVID-19. The CDR3 is CAGQGSGNTIYF. In nucleotides, the CDR3 is TGTGCCGGCCAGGGGTCTGGAAACACCATATATTTT.